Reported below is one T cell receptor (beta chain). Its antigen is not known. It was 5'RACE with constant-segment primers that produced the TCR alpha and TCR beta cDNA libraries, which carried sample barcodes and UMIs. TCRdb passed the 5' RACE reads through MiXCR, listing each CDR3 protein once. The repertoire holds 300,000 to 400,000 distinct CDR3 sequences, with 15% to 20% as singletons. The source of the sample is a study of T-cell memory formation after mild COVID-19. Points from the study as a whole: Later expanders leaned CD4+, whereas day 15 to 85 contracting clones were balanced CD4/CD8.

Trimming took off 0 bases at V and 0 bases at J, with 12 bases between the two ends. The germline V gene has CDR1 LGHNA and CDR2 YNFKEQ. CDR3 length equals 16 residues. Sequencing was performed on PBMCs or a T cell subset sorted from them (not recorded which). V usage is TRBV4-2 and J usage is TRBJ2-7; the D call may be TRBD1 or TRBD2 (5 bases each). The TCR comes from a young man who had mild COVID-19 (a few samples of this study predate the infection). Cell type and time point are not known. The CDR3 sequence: CASSQDMGTASYEQYF. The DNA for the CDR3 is TGTGCCAGCAGCCAAGATATGGGGACGGCCTCCTACGAGCAGTACTTC.